Given below is one T cell receptor beta chain in context. No antigen is known for it. This entry comes from a study of CD8 T cells in Susac syndrome. Whole-study findings and limits: The number of individuals included in the study's TCR sequencing and HLA analysis was acknowledged as relatively small.

This CDR3 region has 14 residues. CDR1 is LGHDT, CDR2 YNNKEL, per germline (reference sequence). Trimming took 3 bases from V and 8 from J, leaving 13 bases between them. It was with random hexamers that roughly 0.5 to 1 ug RNA was reverse transcribed. The TCR beta CDR3 was amplified by immunoSEQ multiplex PCR across 54 Vbeta, 13 Jbeta. TCRdb re-analysed the immunoSEQ multiplex PCR reads in MiXCR, keeping a single row per CDR3 protein. Of approximately 190,000 distinct CDR3 sequences listed, over 85% are singletons. TCR beta sequencing covered blood CD8+ and CD4+ T cells. The sequenced material came from CD4+ T cells from PBMCs. The source is a human donor in good health. V usage is TRBV3-1 and J usage is TRBJ2-2; a weak D match, TRBD2 (5 bases). The CDR3 DNA is TGTGCCAGCAGCCACTCAAGTCGGGAAGGGGAGCTGTTTTTT. Residues: CASSHSSREGELFF.